These T cell receptor beta chains were read from a single sample in a study of OX40 agonist ivuxolimab in advanced cancers. Only in-frame clones appear in the TCRdb table, and some are missing; sequencing was by immunoSEQ multiplex PCR. The data contain tens of thousands of clones, 88% of them singletons. The material sequenced was CD4+ or CD8+ T cells sorted from blood, taken in a trial of the OX40 agonist ivuxolimab. These receptors were obtained from an adult with an advanced solid tumor such as melanoma, head and neck, liver or kidney cancer. The conserved cysteine and the conserved F or W are not part of the CDR3 here. A D gene is named only where the DNA matches it firmly.

TRBV10-3	TRBD1	TRBJ2-7	AISEGQGYEQY
TRBV19	.	TRBJ2-5	ASSYTEETQY
TRBV7-9	.	TRBJ1-6	ASSLGTNSPLH
TRBV2	.	TRBJ2-7	ASSSGSGLEQY
TRBV6-5	.	TRBJ2-7	ASSYNGAYEQY
TRBV4-1	.	TRBJ2-7	ASKAAESPAYEQY
TRBV19	.	TRBJ1-5	ASSPRTGNQPQH
TRBV19	.	TRBJ2-6	ASRRAYGLGSGANVLT
TRBV7-8	.	TRBJ2-6	ASSRGDSGANVLT
TRBV11-2	TRBD1	TRBJ1-3	ASSITGTGTGNTIY
TRBV28	TRBD1	TRBJ1-1	ASQGGTEAF
TRBV19	.	TRBJ2-7	ASSLGGGTWEQY
TRBV21-1	.	TRBJ1-2	ARGSGYT
TRBV6-1	.	TRBJ1-2	ASSSGRYGYT
TRBV7-3	.	TRBJ1-1	ASSFPGVGTEAF
TRBV6-4	.	TRBJ2-3	ASRAGGDTQY
TRBV7-2	.	TRBJ2-1	ASSLALRLEQF
TRBV5-1	.	TRBJ1-2	ASSLAGRDYGYT
TRBV5-1	TRBD1	TRBJ1-2	ASSPGQGAFYGYT
TRBV5-8	TRBD2	TRBJ2-7	ASSTYFLAGQPYEQY
TRBV19	TRBD2	TRBJ2-1	ASSPRGGVFINEQF
TRBV7-2	TRBD2	TRBJ2-1	ASSPRLAGVYNEQF
TRBV15	.	TRBJ1-1	ATSRLGGNTEAF
TRBV4-1	.	TRBJ1-5	ASSQDRVGQSNQPQH
TRBV4-2	.	TRBJ2-4	ASSQARTLRIQY
TRBV6-5	.	TRBJ1-1	ASGVSGNPNTEAF
TRBV4-1	.	TRBJ2-3	ASSRDWGAVGTDTQY
TRBV5-1	TRBD1	TRBJ2-3	ASSATGVADTQY
TRBV13	TRBD2	TRBJ2-2	ASSLITSGRFANTGELF
TRBV29-1	.	TRBJ1-4	SVRGGAYNEKLF
TRBV4-1	TRBD1	TRBJ1-1	ASRDRGLYTEAF
TRBV28	.	TRBJ1-4	ASRTGEANEKLF
TRBV9	.	TRBJ1-2	ASSVRMNYGYT
TRBV28	.	TRBJ1-5	ASRLSPSEPQH
TRBV4-1	TRBD2	TRBJ2-1	ASSQPTSGRMNEQF
TRBV6-1	TRBD1	TRBJ2-7	ASTGTAQAYEQY
TRBV29-1	TRBD1	TRBJ2-1	SALPGQGGNEQF
TRBV9	TRBD2	TRBJ2-7	ASSPRTSGTGEQY
TRBV11-3	.	TRBJ1-1	ASSSTTGTEAF
TRBV28	.	TRBJ2-7	ASGGGGASPYEQY
TRBV12-2	.	TRBJ1-3	ASRLGAGADCNVYTIY
TRBV27	.	TRBJ2-7	ASSPSGLEQY
TRBV9	.	TRBJ2-2	ASSADRISGELF
TRBV14	TRBD2	TRBJ2-3	ASRSNTAGGADTQY
TRBV28	.	TRBJ1-4	ASRQGLNEKLF
TRBV6-5	TRBD1	TRBJ2-7	ASRPRDRVLEQY
TRBV10-3	.	TRBJ1-3	AISVGQLGNTIY
TRBV29-1	.	TRBJ1-2	SVELMVNDYGYT
TRBV9	.	TRBJ2-1	ASTPDMSDEQF
TRBV9	.	TRBJ1-1	ASSVEQGSTEAF
TRBV6-5	.	TRBJ2-6	ASSYSGSGANVLT
TRBV7-9	.	TRBJ2-5	ASSFHETQY
TRBV11-2	TRBD2	TRBJ2-2	ASRSPGRASGELF
TRBV6-1	TRBD2	TRBJ2-1	ASSEDSGSGGYNEQF
TRBV5-6	.	TRBJ1-1	ASSPDIRIDTEAF